This T cell receptor beta chain was documented in a study of T cells and Merkel cell carcinoma outcomes. Study results and caveats: Reportedly, T-cell repertoire with density predicts Merkel cell carcinoma outcomes.

Here immunoSEQ multiplex PCR was the method, and the copy in TCRdb shows in-frame clones only, minus some. Here the sample spans about 19,000 clones, roughly 82% being singletons. The CDR3 loop spans 13 amino acids. Germline trimming cut 7 bases from V and 5 bases from J; bases unmatched to any gene: 4. Germline lookup yields CDR1 SQVTM and CDR2 ANQGSEA. About this clone itself: Its target is not known.

The material sequenced was tumor tissue from Merkel cell carcinoma. The origin of this receptor is a human donor with Merkel cell carcinoma. The chain has TRBV29-1 and TRBJ2-3; TRBD2 matches 12 bases. The CDR3 nucleotides are TGCAGCGCCCCGGGACTAGCGGGAGATACGCAGTATTTT. Its protein is CSAPGLAGDTQYF.